Reported below is one TCR beta chain. Its matching antigen is unknown. This specimen belongs to a study of PD-1 blockade in mismatch repair-deficient tumors. Study-level background: All were previously treated, progressing patients with about 11 mismatch repair-deficient cancer types.

There are 17 residues in the CDR3. V lost 1 base and J 2 bases, leaving 15 bases between the germline ends. CDR1 and CDR2 (germline): LGHNA, YNFKEQ. Every patient had mismatch repair deficiency by PCR or immunohistochemistry. The TCR-sequenced patients were a few responders to pembrolizumab. Assay: immunoSEQ multiplex PCR; the TCRdb copy retains only in-frame clones and omits some. The sample shows around 49,000 clones, 77% of them seen only once. Study outcomes and limitations: Tumor-resident clones, often absent from pretreatment blood, expanded after pembrolizumab and then contracted.

This TCR was sampled from an adult with mismatch repair-deficient cancer. Sequences were derived from PBMCs, sampled before pembrolizumab treatment. The genes are TRBV4-2 and TRBJ2-1; D ambiguous. The CDR3 spells CASSQVGRTQTYNEQFF. The CDR3 nucleotides are TGTGCCAGCAGCCAAGTTGGAAGGACCCAAACCTACAATGAGCAGTTCTTC.